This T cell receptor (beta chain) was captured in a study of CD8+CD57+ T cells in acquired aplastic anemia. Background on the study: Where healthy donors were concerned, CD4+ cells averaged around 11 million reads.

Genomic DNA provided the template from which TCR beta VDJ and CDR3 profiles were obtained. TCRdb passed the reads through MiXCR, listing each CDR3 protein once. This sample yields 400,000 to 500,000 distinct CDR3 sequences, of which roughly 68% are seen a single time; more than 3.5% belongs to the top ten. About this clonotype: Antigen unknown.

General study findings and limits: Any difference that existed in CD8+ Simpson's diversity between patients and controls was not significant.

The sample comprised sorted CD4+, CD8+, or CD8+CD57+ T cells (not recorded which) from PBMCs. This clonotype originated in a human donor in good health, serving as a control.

The CDR3 is CASSPMGSNRQYF. The DNA of the CDR3 is TGTGCCAGCAGTCCGATGGGGTCGAATCGGCAGTACTTC. This chain joins TRBV27 and TRBJ2-7; D is unclear. The CDR3 is made up of 13 amino acids. Germline CDR1 MNHEY, CDR2 SMNVEV (reference sequence). V was cut by 5 bases and J by 9 bases, with 17 bases left in between.